A single sample gave rise to the 18 T cell receptor beta chains below, sequenced in a study of T cell responses to AZD1222 COVID-19 vaccine. Generated by immunoSEQ multiplex PCR, the TCRdb table keeps only in-frame clones and is missing some. The sample carries 150,000 to 200,000 clones, approximately 93% recorded once. The specimen comprised peripheral blood, sampled 28 days after the second AZD1222 dose. The source is an adult who received the AZD1222 COVID-19 vaccine.

This clone was seen only once. The V and J genes are TRBV20-1 and TRBJ2-3, with TRBD2 matching over 11 bases. With 3 bases clipped from V and 6 bases from J, the junction kept 5 bases outside the gene matches. The CDR3 is made up of 14 amino acids. Germline V gives CDR1 DFQATT, CDR2 SNEGSKA (reference sequence). CDR3 DNA sequence: TGCAGTGCTAGTTCTAGCGGGAGGCGTGATACGCAGTATTTT. This translates into CSASSSGRRDTQYF.

V gene TRBV13 combines with J gene TRBJ2-5; D uncertain. This CDR3 comprises 12 residues. V was cut by 3 bases and J by 8 bases, with 10 bases left in between. The germline V gene has CDR1 PRHDT and CDR2 FYEKMQ (reference sequence). The CDR3 nucleotides are TGTGCCAGCAGCTTTCAGCTTGCCACCCAGTACTTC. It is translated as CASSFQLATQYF.

The chain joins TRBV28 to TRBJ1-4; 7 nucleotides agree with TRBD1. The trim removed 6 bases at V and 8 bases at J, leaving 9 bases unmatched. The CDR3 covers 14 residues. The germline CDR1 and CDR2 sequences are MDHEN and SYDVKM. The CDR3 bases are TGTGCCAGCAGCCTCGACAGGGCTGGGGAAAAACTGTTTTTT. Translation: CASSLDRAGEKLFF. Supplemented by reference TRBV28 and TRBJ1-4, the full variable domain reads DVKVTQSSRYLVKRTGEKVFLECVQDMDHENMFWYRQDPGLGLRLIYFSYDVKMKEKGDIPEGYSVSREKKERFSLILESASTNQTSMYLCASSLDRAGEKLFFGSGTQLSVL.

This chain uses TRBV18 with TRBJ1-5; D is unclear. CDR3 length: 12 amino acids. Trimming cost V 5 bases and J 7 bases, with 9 bases left between them. CDR1 is KGHSH, CDR2 LQKENI, per germline. For the CDR3, the DNA is TGTGCCAGCTCAACCGCTGGCCAGCCCCAGCATTTT. This translates into CASSTAGQPQHF.

This clone came up a few times. The rearrangement uses TRBV3-1 (or the pseudogene TRBV3-2) and TRBJ1-2; D unresolved. CDR1 is LGHDT and CDR2 is YNNKEL in the germline V gene (reference sequence). The length of the CDR3 is 15 residues. Trimming took off 0 bases at V and 0 bases at J, with 8 bases between the two ends. CDR3 sequence reads: CASSQDPWTNYGYTF. As DNA, the CDR3 is TGTGCCAGCAGCCAAGACCCTTGGACTAACTATGGCTACACCTTC.

The rearrangement joins TRBV5-1 to TRBJ2-2; TRBD2 is a possible D gene (5 bases). V lost 3 bases and J 4 bases, leaving 16 bases between the germline ends. The CDR3 is made up of 16 amino acids. Per germline, CDR1 SGHRS and CDR2 YFSETQ. CDR3 sequence reads: CASSSASREGTGELFF. As DNA, the CDR3 is TGCGCCAGCAGCTCCGCAAGTCGTGAGGGCACCGGGGAGCTGTTTTTT.

The chain carries TRBV24-1 and TRBJ1-4; D may be TRBD1 (6 bases). Trimming removed 4 bases from V and 7 bases from J, with 15 bases in between. The CDR3 runs to 15 residues. Germline lookup yields CDR1 KGHDR and CDR2 SFDVKD. The CDR3 coding sequence is TGTGCCACCAGTGACTCCAGGGGAATAAGTGAAAAACTGTTTTTT. Encoded protein: CATSDSRGISEKLFF.

The chain recombines TRBV27 with TRBJ2-7, with 7 positions matching TRBD1. Germline loops: CDR1 MNHEY, CDR2 SMNVEV (reference sequence). V lost 6 bases to trimming and J lost 1 base; unmatched junction nucleotides: 6. CDR3 length: 14 residues. CDR3 protein: CASRKTGVSYEQYF. The CDR3 DNA sequence: TGTGCCAGCAGAAAAACAGGGGTATCCTACGAGCAGTACTTC.

V is TRBV11-3 and J is TRBJ2-7; 8 bases fit TRBD1. The length of the CDR3 is 14 residues. The V gene end was trimmed by 3 bases and the J gene end by 3 bases; junction bases not matched to a gene: 4. Germline values: CDR1 SGHNT, CDR2 YENEEA. The DNA for the CDR3 is TGTGCCAGCAGCTTGACAGGGGCGGACTACGAGCAGTACTTC. Protein sequence: CASSLTGADYEQYF.

This clone has just one count. The chain uses TRBV5-6 and TRBJ2-3; 10 nucleotides line up with TRBD2. The CDR3 sequence is 18 residues long. The germline V gene encodes CDR1 SGHDT and CDR2 YYEEEE. The trim removed 0 bases at V and 0 bases at J, leaving 7 bases unmatched. The CDR3 is CASSLVLAGATSTDTQYF. CDR3 bases: TGTGCCAGCAGCTTGGTGCTAGCGGGAGCTACTAGCACAGATACGCAGTATTTT.

The chain combines TRBV6-5 with TRBJ1-6; D remains unclear. V lost 8 bases to trimming and J lost 10 bases, with 18 bases between them. This CDR3 has 14 amino acids. Germline-derived CDR1 and CDR2 are MNHEY and SVGAGI. In DNA form, the CDR3 reads TGTGCCAGCTGCTACTCCCTAGTCAGCTCACCCCTCCACTTT. It is translated as CASCYSLVSSPLHF.

This clone was seen more than once but under ten times. This chain joins TRBV15 and TRBJ2-7; D is uncertain. The CDR3 extends over 12 amino acids. Germline CDR1 and CDR2: LNHNV and YYDKDF (reference sequence). Trimming took off 3 bases at V and 7 bases at J, with 10 bases between the two ends. In DNA form, the CDR3 reads TGTGCCACCAGCAGTGAAGTTGGGGAGCAGTACTTC. Protein sequence: CATSSEVGEQYF.

The chain combines TRBV2 with TRBJ2-7, with TRBD2 matching 8 bases. The CDR3 length is 15 residues. V dropped 2 bases and J dropped 1; count of bases not matched to a gene: 4. In germline, CDR1 is SNHLY, CDR2 FYNNEI. CDR3 in amino acids: CASSENPGGSYEQYF. The CDR3 DNA follows: TGTGCCAGCAGTGAAAACCCGGGAGGGTCCTACGAGCAGTACTTC.

The gene calls are TRBV2 and TRBJ1-5; D unclear. Deletions cut 6 bases from V and 3 bases from J, with 12 bases between. This CDR3 has 14 residues. CDR1 and CDR2 from the germline V gene are SNHLY and FYNNEI. For the CDR3, the DNA is TGTGCCAGCAGGCCCTGGGTGGCCAATCAGCCCCAGCATTTT. This gives the protein CASRPWVANQPQHF.

The chain uses TRBV29-1 and TRBJ2-7, with 9 bases that match TRBD2. Germline CDR1 reads SQVTM; CDR2 reads ANQGSEA. The V and J ends lost 4 bases and 6 bases, in that order; junction bases with no gene match: 10. The CDR3 length is 14 residues. Here the CDR3 DNA reads TGCAGCGTTGCAGGTAGCGGGAGCTCTGGCGAGCAGTACTTC. Its translation is CSVAGSGSSGEQYF.

The chain couples TRBV7-9 to TRBJ1-6; D not resolved. This CDR3 comprises 15 residues. Trimming removed 2 bases from V and 3 bases from J, with 8 bases in between. Germline assignment: CDR1 SEHNR and CDR2 FQNEAQ (reference sequence). CDR3 in amino acids: CASSLNRDYNSPLHF. The DNA for the CDR3 is TGTGCCAGCAGCTTAAATCGGGACTATAATTCACCCCTCCACTTT.

This clone has a single count. The chain is built from TRBV11-1 and TRBJ2-3, with 7 bases fitting TRBD1. Germline V gene lookup returns CDR1 SGHAT and CDR2 FQDESV (reference sequence). The CDR3 length is 16 residues. With 4 bases clipped from V and 2 bases from J, the junction kept 9 bases outside the gene matches. The CDR3 DNA is TGTGCCAGCAGCTCTACTACGGGACAGAACACAGATACGCAGTATTTT. The encoded protein is CASSSTTGQNTDTQYF.

The rearrangement joins TRBV9 to TRBJ2-2; the match to TRBD2 covers 11 bases. The germline CDR1 and CDR2 sequences are SGDLS and YYNGEE. The CDR3 is 18 residues long. The trim removed 4 bases at V and 1 base at J, leaving 9 bases unmatched. CDR3 in DNA: TGTGCCAGCAGCCCAACGACCGGGACTAGCGGGAACACCGGGGAGCTGTTTTTT. This gives the protein CASSPTTGTSGNTGELFF.